What follows are 26 T cell receptor beta chains derived from one specimen sequenced in a study of blood T cell repertoires in COVID-19 (dated by TCRdb to the early 2020s). Libraries were prepared through the immunoSEQ multiplex PCR assay. Drawn from immuneACCESS, this table holds only the in-frame rearrangements with V and J called that TCRdb kept. Clones are partly lost; checked studies trace under half to an unresolved V gene and leave the rest unexplained. This sample lists approximately 100,000 clones; 85% to 95% were detected once. The ten largest clonotypes hold around 5.8% of the sample. The sample was peripheral blood. All receptors come from a man in his fifties or sixties with active COVID-19.

The chain joins TRBV19 to TRBJ2-5; D unresolved. The V end was cut by 3 bases, the J end by 4 bases, with 9 bases between. The CDR3 is 13 amino acids. Germline CDR1 reads LNHDA; CDR2 reads SQIVND (reference sequence). CDR3 protein: CASSIPPGETQYF. CDR3 nucleotide sequence: TGTGCCAGTAGTATTCCTCCGGGAGAGACCCAGTACTTC.

This chain uses TRBV11-3 with TRBJ2-1, with D uncertain. Germline CDR1 is SGHNT and CDR2 is YENEEA. The V and J ends lost 4 bases and 8 bases respectively, with 9 bases between them. The CDR3 totals 12 residues. The CDR3 region is CASSSRWDEQFF. The CDR3 nucleotides read TGTGCCAGCAGCTCCAGGTGGGATGAGCAGTTCTTC. Filled out from reference TRBV11-3 and TRBJ2-1, the complete variable domain reads EAGVVQSPRYKIIEKKQPVAFWCNPISGHNTLYWYLQNLGQGPELLIRYENEEAVDDSQLPKDRFSAERLKGVDSTLKIQPAELGDSAVYLCASSSRWDEQFFGPGTRLTVL.

The rearrangement joins TRBV28 to TRBJ2-7; 8 bases agree with TRBD1. The CDR3 consists of 15 residues. Looked up from germline, CDR1 is MDHEN and CDR2 is SYDVKM. V lost 2 bases and J lost 6; bases outside the gene matches: 9. DNA of the CDR3: TGTGCCAGCAGTTTACCCACATCCGACAGGGGCGAGCAGTACTTC. It translates to CASSLPTSDRGEQYF.

This chain connects TRBV13 to TRBJ2-7; possibly TRBD2 for D (6 bases). V was clipped by 5 bases and J by 1 base, with 12 bases between them. The CDR3 has 14 residues. Per the germline V gene, CDR1 is PRHDT and CDR2 is FYEKMQ (reference sequence). CDR3 residues: CASSPGGGSYEQYF. CDR3 coding DNA: TGTGCCAGCAGCCCTGGTGGGGGGTCCTACGAGCAGTACTTC.

CDR3 loop: CASSSGTWNNEQFF. CDR3 sequence (DNA): TGTGCCAGCAGTTCCGGGACTTGGAACAATGAGCAGTTCTTC. This rearrangement joins TRBV28 to TRBJ2-1, with a weak D call TRBD2 (6 bases). Germline V lookup: CDR1 MDHEN, CDR2 SYDVKM. Trimming pared 4 bases from V and 5 bases from J, leaving 12 bases between. The CDR3 extends over 14 amino acids.

The V gene is TRBV5-1, the J gene TRBJ2-1, with no clear D. Germline lookup yields CDR1 SGHRS and CDR2 YFSETQ. V was shortened by 2 bases and J by 2 bases, with 11 bases between the two germline ends. CDR3 size: 15 residues. The CDR3 DNA reads TGCGCCAGCAGCTTCGAAGCGAGACCCTACAATGAGCAGTTCTTC. Translation gives CASSFEARPYNEQFF.

The V call is TRBV5-5, the J call TRBJ2-7, with 7 positions matching TRBD2. The germline gives CDR1 SGHKS, CDR2 YYEKEE (reference sequence). The CDR3 is 13 residues long. The V gene end was trimmed by 7 bases and the J gene end by 0 bases; junction bases not matched to a gene: 4. In nucleotides, the CDR3 is TGTGCCAGCTATAGCGGGTTCTCCTACGAGCAGTACTTC. This codes for CASYSGFSYEQYF.

The V and J genes are TRBV9 and TRBJ2-1; the match to TRBD2 covers 7 bases. This CDR3 is 14 amino acids long. Unmatched junction bases numbered 9, after V lost 4 bases and J lost 8 bases. Germline CDR1 reads SGDLS; CDR2 reads YYNGEE. The CDR3 protein is CASSPSGVGDEQFF. The DNA of the CDR3 is TGTGCCAGCAGCCCTAGCGGCGTTGGGGATGAGCAGTTCTTC.

The chain links TRBV5-1 to TRBJ2-7; 11 bases align to TRBD2. V trimming: 4 bases; J trimming: 2 bases; junction bases outside the gene matches: 5. The CDR3 is 15 residues long. In germline, CDR1 is SGHRS, CDR2 YFSETQ. CDR3 protein: CASSATSGRTYEQYF. CDR3 nucleotide sequence: TGCGCCAGCAGCGCCACTAGCGGGAGAACCTACGAGCAGTACTTC.

The rearrangement joins TRBV18 to TRBJ1-4; TRBD1 matches at 8 bases. Germline-derived CDR1 and CDR2 are KGHSH and LQKENI. Trimming removed 6 bases from V and 0 bases from J; junction bases left unmatched: 9. This CDR3 contains 17 residues. Here the CDR3 reads CASSLMDRASTNEKLFF. The CDR3 nucleotides are TGTGCCAGCTCCCTGATGGACAGGGCATCAACTAATGAAAAACTGTTTTTT.

The chain employs TRBV25-1 and TRBJ2-7; D remains ambiguous. V was trimmed by 7 bases and J by 3 bases, leaving 7 bases between them. The germline V gene has CDR1 MGHDK and CDR2 SYGVNS. The CDR3 length is 11 residues. The CDR3 is CASTNGYEQYF. CDR3 nucleotides: TGTGCCAGCACCAACGGCTACGAGCAGTACTTC.

V gene TRBV12-3 or TRBV12-4 combines with J gene TRBJ2-7, with D possibly matching TRBD2 (5 bases). The CDR3 has 13 amino acids. The V gene lost 3 bases and the J gene lost 6 bases, with 12 bases spanning the gap. The CDR3: CASSFFRGSEQYF. Here the CDR3 DNA reads TGTGCCAGCAGTTTTTTCCGGGGTAGCGAGCAGTACTTC.

The V call is TRBV27, the J call TRBJ2-1; TRBD2 matches 11 bases. The junction had 8 bases not matched to a gene; V was cut back by 6 bases and J by 4 bases. Germline V CDR1 and CDR2: MNHEY, SMNVEV (reference sequence). CDR3 length: 16 amino acids. CDR3 in amino acids: CASRSPGTSGYNEQFF. The CDR3 coding sequence is TGTGCCAGCAGATCCCCCGGGACTAGCGGATACAATGAGCAGTTCTTC.

The chain combines TRBV30 with TRBJ2-2, with D perhaps TRBD1 (5 bases). The CDR3 sequence is 14 residues long. Trimming stripped 7 bases from V and 0 bases from J, with 12 bases between. Germline loops: CDR1 GTSNPN, CDR2 SVGIG (reference sequence). This CDR3 is CASKGYANTGELFF. For the CDR3, the DNA is TGTGCCTCAAAGGGGTATGCGAACACCGGGGAGCTGTTTTTT.

The V gene is TRBV14, the J gene TRBJ2-7; no reliable D call. The CDR3 runs 14 residues. Germline lookup yields CDR1 SGHDN and CDR2 FVKESK. V was pared by 1 base and J by 2 bases, with 9 bases between. CDR3 nucleotides: TGTGCCAGCAGCCAAGTCGGCGGTCCCTACGAGCAGTACTTC. It specifies CASSQVGGPYEQYF.

The chain recombines TRBV19 with TRBJ1-6; tentative D call: TRBD1 (6 bases). The CDR3 contains 16 residues. Trimming left V 3 bases short and J 0 bases short, with 9 bases between. Germline-derived CDR1 and CDR2 are LNHDA and SQIVND (reference sequence). The CDR3 region has the DNA TGTGCCAGTAGTATCCGGGACAACTCCTATAATTCACCCCTCCACTTT. This gives the protein CASSIRDNSYNSPLHF.

This chain uses TRBV18 with TRBJ2-3, with unresolved D. The CDR3 is made up of 15 amino acids. With 4 bases removed from V and 0 bases from J, the gap between germline ends came to 11 bases. Germline V gene sequence: CDR1 KGHSH, CDR2 LQKENI. CDR3 amino acids: CASSLSPTSTDTQYF. The CDR3 coding sequence is TGTGCCAGCTCACTTTCGCCTACTAGCACAGATACGCAGTATTTT.

The chain has TRBV7-2 and TRBJ2-3; TRBD2 is a possible D gene (6 bases). The CDR3 spans 14 residues. Germline CDR1 is SGHTA and CDR2 is FQGNSA. The V end lost 5 bases, the J end lost 3 bases, and 12 bases lay between the germline ends. The CDR3 coding sequence is TGTGCCAGCAGCCCAAGGCTAGCGACAGATACGCAGTATTTT. This gives the protein CASSPRLATDTQYF.

This clone was detected once. The chain recombines TRBV12-3 or TRBV12-4 with TRBJ1-2; 7 nucleotides agree with TRBD1. The CDR3 has 13 amino acids. The junction had 8 bases not matched to a gene; V was cut back by 5 bases and J by 8 bases. CDR3 bases: TGTGCCAGCAGTGGGACAGTGACGGGCGGCTACACCTTC. Translated: CASSGTVTGGYTF.

V and J are TRBV28 and TRBJ2-3; TRBD2 agrees at 7 bases. CDR3 length: 15 residues. V lost 6 bases to trimming and J lost 4 bases; unmatched junction nucleotides: 10. Looked up from germline, CDR1 is MDHEN and CDR2 is SYDVKM. DNA for the CDR3: TGTGCCAGCAGCCCCTTCCGGGAGGTGGCAGATACGCAGTATTTT. Translation gives CASSPFREVADTQYF. Variable domain in full (rest from reference TRBV28 and TRBJ2-3): DVKVTQSSRYLVKRTGEKVFLECVQDMDHENMFWYRQDPGLGLRLIYFSYDVKMKEKGDIPEGYSVSREKKERFSLILESASTNQTSMYLCASSPFREVADTQYFGPGTRLTVL.

The chain couples TRBV7-9 to TRBJ2-1, with TRBD1 matching 11 bases. V lost 4 bases, J lost 9 bases, and 11 bases stayed unmatched. CDR3 size: 16 residues. CDR1 is SEHNR and CDR2 is FQNEAQ in the germline V gene (reference sequence). CDR3: CASSWNQGQGGSEQFF. For the CDR3, the DNA is TGTGCCAGCAGCTGGAATCAGGGACAGGGGGGGAGTGAGCAGTTCTTC.

The chain has TRBV6-5 and TRBJ1-4; D is unclear. Germline V CDR1 and CDR2: MNHEY, SVGAGI. The CDR3 runs 13 residues. V was cut by 7 bases and J by 0 bases, with 6 bases left in between. The CDR3 is CASIRATNEKLFF. The CDR3 coding sequence is TGTGCCAGCATCCGTGCAACTAATGAAAAACTGTTTTTT.

The V and J genes are TRBV29-1 and TRBJ2-5; 7 positions match TRBD1. The V gene's germline CDR1 is SQVTM and CDR2 ANQGSEA. V dropped 4 bases and J dropped 2; count of bases not matched to a gene: 1. The CDR3 contains 12 residues. The DNA for the CDR3 is TGCAGCGTTGGGGGACAGCAAGAGACCCAGTACTTC. Protein product: CSVGGQQETQYF. Supplemented by reference TRBV29-1 and TRBJ2-5, the full variable domain reads SAVISQKPSRDICQRGTSLTIQCQVDSQVTMMFWYRQQPGQSLTLIATANQGSEATYESGFVIDKFPISRPNLTFSTLTVSNMSPEDSSIYLCSVGGQQETQYFGPGTRLLVL.

The CDR3 nucleotides are TGTGCCAGCAGCCTGACAGGGGGCCGGACCGGGGAGCTGTTTTTT. This sequence encodes CASSLTGGRTGELFF. The chain carries TRBV7-2 and TRBJ2-2, with TRBD1 matching over 10 bases. The CDR3 loop spans 15 amino acids. Germline values: CDR1 SGHTA, CDR2 FQGNSA. The V segment lost 5 bases and the J segment 5 bases; nucleotides outside the gene matches: 5. The full variable domain, in which reference TRBV7-2 and TRBJ2-2 provide the parts outside the CDR3, is GAGVSQSPSNKVTEKGKDVELRCDPISGHTALYWYRQSLGQGLEFLIYFQGNSAPDKSGLPSDRFSAERTGGSVSTLTIQRTQQEDSAVYLCASSLTGGRTGELFFGEGSRLTVL.

V usage is TRBV4-1 and J usage is TRBJ2-1; D might be TRBD2 (5 bases). Trimming removed 2 bases from V and 4 bases from J, with 15 bases in between. CDR3 length equals 16 residues. Germline V gene sequence: CDR1 MGHRA, CDR2 YSYEKL. The CDR3 sequence is CASSQTPRVVYNEQFF. The DNA for the CDR3 is TGCGCCAGCAGCCAAACGCCGCGGGTAGTATACAATGAGCAGTTCTTC.

The rearrangement links TRBV15 to TRBJ2-1; TRBD1 aligns across 7 bases. The germline CDR1 and CDR2 sequences are LNHNV and YYDKDF (reference sequence). There are 15 residues in the CDR3. The ends lost 0 bases at V and 8 bases at J; junction bases unmatched: 7. CDR3 nucleotides: TGTGCCACCAGCAGAGATGGACGACAGGGACATGAGCAGTTCTTC. It encodes CATSRDGRQGHEQFF.